A single count supports the clone carrying this T cell receptor beta chain. In the PCR, 60 Vbeta and 13 Jbeta primers were used. Profiled with immunoSEQ multiplex PCR; TCRdb holds only in-frame clones, not every one. The sample carries about 94,000 clones, about four fifths recorded once. This sample is drawn from a study of cytomegalovirus exposure and HLA in healthy donors. This CDR3 has 11 residues. V lost 8 bases and J lost 4, with 6 bases in between. From germline, CDR1 is LNHDA and CDR2 SQIVND (reference sequence). The chain recombines TRBV19 with TRBJ1-3; D remains ambiguous. The TCR was taken from a human donor in good health. The material sequenced was PBMCs. The CDR3 sequence is CASPQGNTIYF. The CDR3 nucleotides are TGTGCCAGTCCACAGGGAAACACCATATATTTT.